The 22 T cell receptor beta chains given below trace back to one sample, sequenced in a study of PD-L1 blockade in urothelial cancer. Measured with immunoSEQ multiplex PCR; TCRdb has only the in-frame clones, and not every one. The sample gives roughly 76,000 clones, about 91% of which show up once; roughly 0.8% is in the top ten. As for time point: peripheral blood 6 weeks after treatment start. The sample in question was PBMCs, obtained around atezolizumab (anti-PD-L1) treatment. These receptors originate from a woman of 80 years or more with urothelial cancer.

The rearrangement uses TRBV6-1 and TRBJ1-2, with 8 nucleotides matching TRBD1. Germline CDR1 is MNHNS and CDR2 is SASEGT. The V segment lost 11 bases and the J segment 2 bases; nucleotides outside the gene matches: 13. The CDR3 spans 15 residues. The CDR3 coding sequence is TGTGCCGGACGGACAGGGAGCCCCCCAAACTATGGCTACACCTTC. Its translation is CAGRTGSPPNYGYTF.

The rearrangement joins TRBV5-1 to TRBJ1-1, with TRBD1 matching 7 bases. V shed 3 bases, J shed 3 bases, and the junction held 5 bases outside the gene matches. The CDR3 has 14 residues. CDR1 and CDR2 (germline): SGHRS, YFSETQ. CDR3 residues: CASSSGTAHTEAFF. The CDR3 DNA reads as TGCGCCAGCAGCTCTGGGACAGCACACACTGAAGCTTTCTTT.

This clone was seen more than once but under ten times. The gene calls are TRBV19 and TRBJ2-5, with 9 bases matching TRBD1. Germline V CDR1 and CDR2: LNHDA, SQIVND (reference sequence). The CDR3 is 13 amino acids. The trim removed 5 bases at V and 7 bases at J, leaving 5 bases unmatched. This CDR3 is CASSAGQGGTQYF. The CDR3 region has the DNA TGTGCCAGTAGTGCGGGACAGGGAGGGACCCAGTACTTC.

The chain links TRBV7-8 to TRBJ1-1, with D maybe TRBD1 (6 bases). Germline CDR1 reads SGHVS; CDR2 reads FQNEAQ. The CDR3 extends over 15 amino acids. Trimming stripped 5 bases from V and 1 base from J, with 14 bases between. The CDR3: CASSLRGHGNTEAFF. The CDR3 bases are TGTGCCAGCAGCCTTCGGGGACACGGGAACACTGAAGCTTTCTTT. Complete variable domain (other parts from reference TRBV7-8 and TRBJ1-1): GAGVSQSPRYKVAKRGQDVALRCDPISGHVSLFWYQQALGQGPEFLTYFQNEAQLDKSGLPSDRFFAERPEGSVSTLKIQRTQQEDSAVYLCASSLRGHGNTEAFFGQGTRLTVV.

The gene calls are TRBV6-1 and TRBJ2-1, with 8 nucleotides matching TRBD2. This CDR3 is built from 15 residues. Germline V gene sequence: CDR1 MNHNS, CDR2 SASEGT. The V segment lost 5 bases and the J segment 0 bases; nucleotides outside the gene matches: 3. Written as DNA, the CDR3 is TGTGCCAGCAGTTCACGGGAGGGCTCCTACAATGAGCAGTTCTTC. The encoded protein is CASSSREGSYNEQFF.

This chain uses TRBV2 with TRBJ1-5, with D possibly being TRBD1 (5 bases). Germline-derived CDR1 and CDR2 are SNHLY and FYNNEI. With 8 bases removed from V and 5 bases from J, the gap between germline ends came to 25 bases. The CDR3 is made up of 17 amino acids. The CDR3 sequence is CASGVRDGGLWDQPQHF. The CDR3 region has the DNA TGTGCCAGCGGGGTGCGAGACGGGGGTTTGTGGGATCAGCCCCAGCATTTT.

CDR3 DNA: TGTGCCTCTGGTTGGGCTCGAGGGGGCAATGAGCAGTTCTTC. Protein: CASGWARGGNEQFF. The chain combines TRBV6-6 with TRBJ2-1, with TRBD1 as a possible D gene (6 bases). The CDR3 consists of 14 residues. The V gene's germline CDR1 is MNHNY and CDR2 SVGAGI (reference sequence). V dropped 11 bases and J dropped 6 bases, with 20 bases sitting between them.

This chain connects TRBV7-8 to TRBJ2-3; a possible D gene is TRBD2 (5 bases). The germline V gene has CDR1 SGHVS and CDR2 FQNEAQ. This CDR3 comprises 18 residues. Trimming removed 1 base at V and 2 bases at J, with 19 bases between. The CDR3 nucleotides are TGTGCCAGCAGCTTAGTGGGGAGCGTTGCGGGTGTCACAGATACGCAGTATTTT. Amino acid sequence: CASSLVGSVAGVTDTQYF.

The chain uses TRBV30 and TRBJ2-2; TRBD2 matches at 12 bases. The germline CDR1 and CDR2 sequences are GTSNPN and SVGIG (reference sequence). The V gene end was trimmed by 5 bases and the J gene end by 6 bases; junction bases not matched to a gene: 13. CDR3 length equals 17 residues. The CDR3 sequence: CAWGLGVTSGRPGELFF. The CDR3 bases are TGTGCCTGGGGACTAGGGGTAACTAGCGGGAGGCCCGGGGAGCTGTTTTTT.

This chain joins TRBV19 and TRBJ1-2; weak D call: TRBD1 (5 bases). The V and J ends lost 4 bases and 2 bases respectively, with 11 bases between them. The CDR3 extends over 14 amino acids. Germline lookup yields CDR1 LNHDA and CDR2 SQIVND (reference sequence). In DNA form, the CDR3 reads TGTGCCAGTAGTAGAATGACAGAAAACTATGGCTACACCTTC. Amino acid sequence: CASSRMTENYGYTF.

This chain connects TRBV5-1 to TRBJ2-5; TRBD1 matches at 7 bases. Losses at the gene ends were 0 bases for V and 5 bases for J; bases not matched to a gene: 13. Looked up from germline, CDR1 is SGHRS and CDR2 is YFSETQ. The CDR3 has 17 amino acids. Here the CDR3 reads CASSLAGTGALGETQYF. As DNA, the CDR3 is TGCGCCAGCAGCTTGGCTGGTACAGGGGCCCTCGGGGAGACCCAGTACTTC.

This clone has a handful of counts. V usage is TRBV10-3 and J usage is TRBJ2-3; tentative D call: TRBD2 (5 bases). Trimming took 4 bases from V and 6 from J, leaving 8 bases between them. CDR3 length equals 12 residues. Per the germline V gene, CDR1 is ENHRY and CDR2 is SYGVKD. The CDR3, as DNA: TGTGCCATCAGTGGGACGGGGGATACGCAGTATTTT. It translates to CAISGTGDTQYF.

The chain combines TRBV5-4 with TRBJ2-1, with 13 bases matching TRBD2. Germline CDR1 reads SGHNT; CDR2 reads YYREEE (reference sequence). The CDR3 spans 18 residues. V was pared by 4 bases and J by 9 bases, with 16 bases of the junction left unmatched. Here the CDR3 DNA reads TGTGCCAGCAGCGAGGGGACTAGCGGGATCCCGGCGTCGGGTGAGCAGTTCTTC. Protein product: CASSEGTSGIPASGEQFF.

The sample holds a few counts of this clone. The chain combines TRBV2 with TRBJ2-7, with a possible D match to TRBD1 (5 bases). Trimming removed 6 bases at V and 3 bases at J, with 9 bases between. The CDR3 sequence is 12 residues long. In germline, CDR1 is SNHLY, CDR2 FYNNEI. CDR3 DNA: TGTGCCAGCAGGACAGCCTACTACGAGCAGTACTTC. This translates into CASRTAYYEQYF.

This chain uses TRBV19 with TRBJ1-4; 7 bases fit TRBD1. Per germline, CDR1 LNHDA and CDR2 SQIVND (reference sequence). The CDR3 length is 17 residues. Unmatched junction bases numbered 4, after V lost 0 bases and J lost 0 bases. CDR3 bases: TGTGCCAGTAGTATAGACGGGACAGCCACAACTAATGAAAAACTGTTTTTT. This gives the protein CASSIDGTATTNEKLFF. Together with reference TRBV19 and TRBJ1-4, the CDR3 gives the full variable domain: DGGITQSPKYLFRKEGQNVTLSCEQNLNHDAMYWYRQDPGQGLRLIYYSQIVNDFQKGDIAEGYSVSREKKESFPLTVTSAQKNPTAFYLCASSIDGTATTNEKLFFGSGTQLSVL.

The V and J genes are TRBV10-1 and TRBJ1-1; unclear D gene. The CDR3 runs to 13 residues. V was shortened by 8 bases and J by 0 bases, with 10 bases between the two germline ends. CDR1 is WNHNN, CDR2 SYGVQD, per germline (reference sequence). CDR3 coding DNA: TGCGCCAGCCAATACACATTGAACACTGAAGCTTTCTTT. Protein: CASQYTLNTEAFF.

V and J are TRBV27 and TRBJ2-1; TRBD1 matches at 9 bases. Trimming at V came to 7 bases and at J to 1 base, leaving 5 bases not matched to a gene. Per germline, CDR1 MNHEY and CDR2 SMNVEV (reference sequence). The CDR3 covers 15 residues. CDR3 sequence: CASTPGTGSYNEQFF. The CDR3 DNA reads as TGTGCCAGCACCCCAGGGACAGGGTCCTACAATGAGCAGTTCTTC.

The chain links TRBV5-1 to TRBJ2-7, with 9 bases aligning to TRBD1. The J segment lost 4 bases and the V segment lost 4 bases, leaving 12 bases of the junction unmatched. Germline V lookup: CDR1 SGHRS, CDR2 YFSETQ. This CDR3 has 16 amino acids. CDR3 residues: CASSGGSGTGTYEQYF. CDR3 sequence (DNA): TGCGCCAGCAGCGGGGGCTCCGGGACAGGGACTTACGAGCAGTACTTC.

The genes are TRBV6-5 and TRBJ1-2; D remains ambiguous. Germline loops: CDR1 MNHEY, CDR2 SVGAGI. Trimming stripped 6 bases from V and 6 bases from J, with 14 bases between. The CDR3 sequence is 13 residues long. DNA for the CDR3: TGTGCCAGCAGGAGGTTGAACGCCCATGGCTACACCTTC. Its protein is CASRRLNAHGYTF.

The chain employs TRBV5-1 and TRBJ2-7; D perhaps matches TRBD1 (5 bases). V shed 4 bases and J shed 0 bases, with 14 bases lying between them. Per the germline V gene, CDR1 is SGHRS and CDR2 is YFSETQ. The CDR3 is 15 amino acids. The CDR3 sequence is CASSQPDKSSYEQYF. The CDR3 nucleotides are TGCGCCAGCAGCCAACCGGACAAGAGCTCCTACGAGCAGTACTTC.

The V and J genes are TRBV29-1 and TRBJ2-7; a weak D match, TRBD2 (5 bases). The germline CDR1 and CDR2 sequences are SQVTM and ANQGSEA. The CDR3 is 12 amino acids. With 2 bases removed from V and 2 bases from J, the gap between germline ends came to 7 bases. The CDR3 DNA is TGCAGCGTTGAACACGGGACCTACGAGCAGTACTTC. As protein: CSVEHGTYEQYF.

The gene calls are TRBV7-3 and TRBJ1-3; the match to TRBD1 covers 10 bases. The germline V gene encodes CDR1 SGHTA and CDR2 FQGTGA. The CDR3 is 18 residues long. Unmatched junction bases numbered 10, after V lost 5 bases and J lost 0 bases. CDR3 sequence: CASSRLGTGVSSGNTIYF. In nucleotides, the CDR3 is TGTGCCAGCAGCCGTTTGGGGACAGGGGTGAGCTCTGGAAACACCATATATTTT. Full variable domain (remainder filled in from reference TRBV7-3 and TRBJ1-3): GAGVSQTPSNKVTEKGKYVELRCDPISGHTALYWYRQSLGQGPEFLIYFQGTGAADDSGLPNDRFFAVRPEGSVSTLKIQRTERGDSAVYLCASSRLGTGVSSGNTIYFGEGSWLTVV.